This TCR beta chain came from a study of blood T cell repertoires in COVID-19. This clone was picked up one time. The CDR3 consists of 13 residues. CDR1 and CDR2 (germline): MNHEY, SMNVEV (reference sequence). V lost 8 bases, J lost 0 bases, and 10 bases lay in between. Sequencing used immunoSEQ multiplex PCR; TCRdb keeps in-frame clones, though not all of them. Of approximately 350,000 clones listed, 88% are singletons. The J gene is TRBJ1-1, the V gene TRBV27; D remains ambiguous. This clonotype was obtained from a woman in her 70s with COVID-19, enrolled during active disease. Sample: peripheral blood. The DNA for the CDR3 is TGTGCCAGCTCGGCGGCTATGAACACTGAAGCTTTCTTT. Translating gives CASSAAMNTEAFF.